The 18 T cell receptor beta chains given below trace back to one sample, sequenced in a study of Tregs in tolerant kidney transplant recipients. Clones were read by immunoSEQ multiplex PCR, and TCRdb kept only the in-frame ones, dropping some. The sample carries under 95,000 clones, 91% recorded once. The sequenced sample was Tregs from blood, obtained before the transplant. The receptors here all came from a human donor who received a combined kidney and bone marrow transplant.

This chain joins TRBV6-5 and TRBJ2-1; D may be TRBD1 or TRBD2 (5 bases each). Germline CDR1 MNHEY, CDR2 SVGAGI. The CDR3 runs to 15 residues. The germline V and J ends were trimmed by 7 bases and 9 bases, with 22 bases remaining between them. This chain's CDR3 is CASTYGAESSSEQFF. CDR3 DNA sequence: TGTGCCAGCACCTACGGGGCCGAATCTTCCAGTGAGCAGTTCTTC.

J is TRBJ2-7 and V is TRBV28; D not certain. Per germline, CDR1 MDHEN and CDR2 SYDVKM. With 4 bases removed from V and 7 bases from J, the gap between germline ends came to 11 bases. The CDR3 consists of 12 residues. Here the CDR3 reads CASSSSATEQYF. CDR3 nucleotide sequence: TGTGCCAGCAGTTCCTCGGCGACGGAGCAGTACTTC.

V gene TRBV29-1 combines with J gene TRBJ2-1, with 9 bases that match TRBD1. Germline trimming cut 7 bases from V and 8 bases from J; bases unmatched to any gene: 6. The CDR3 runs 12 residues. Germline V CDR1 and CDR2: SQVTM, ANQGSEA. The CDR3 bases are TGCAGCGGCCGGGACAGGGCGCATGAGCAGTTCTTC. Residues: CSGRDRAHEQFF.

V usage is TRBV27 and J usage is TRBJ1-2; 10 nucleotides line up with TRBD1. The CDR3 runs to 16 residues. The germline gives CDR1 MNHEY, CDR2 SMNVEV (reference sequence). The ends lost 3 bases at V and 4 bases at J; junction bases unmatched: 8. The CDR3 coding sequence is TGTGCCAGCAGTTTTAGAATGACAGGGGGCGCCTATGGCTACACCTTC. Translating it yields CASSFRMTGGAYGYTF.

The chain carries TRBV12-5 and TRBJ2-1, with TRBD2 matching 8 bases. V shed 7 bases and J 3 bases; nucleotides not matched to a gene: 20. The germline V gene encodes CDR1 LGHNT and CDR2 FRNRAP. This CDR3 is 19 amino acids long. This CDR3 reads CASASSVGAGGHLYNEQFF. The CDR3 nucleotides read TGTGCTAGTGCCTCAAGTGTCGGGGCGGGAGGCCACCTCTACAATGAGCAGTTCTTC.

The sample holds a few counts of this clone. Other DNA sequences of this sample code for an identical CDR3. The chain uses TRBV10-3 and TRBJ2-3; no firm D call. The length of the CDR3 is 12 residues. The V gene lost 2 bases and the J gene lost 1 base, with 1 base spanning the gap. CDR1 is ENHRY and CDR2 is SYGVKD in the germline V gene. The CDR3 coding sequence is TGTGCCATCAGTGAGGGCACAGATACGCAGTATTTT. Its translation: CAISEGTDTQYF.

Regarding this clone: The junction differs from germline at one of its ends, possibly a read error. The chain recombines TRBV28 with TRBJ2-1; no definite D call. CDR1 and CDR2 from the germline V gene are MDHEN and SYDVKM. The CDR3 runs to 11 residues. The CDR3 spells CASSVANGQFF. Written as DNA, the CDR3 is TGTGCCAGCAGTGTGGCCAATGGGCAGTTCTTC.

V gene TRBV18 combines with J gene TRBJ2-2, with 7 nucleotides matching TRBD1. Germline CDR1 and CDR2: KGHSH and LQKENI. CDR3 size: 15 residues. J lost 4 bases, V lost 3 bases, and 5 bases had no gene match. The CDR3 region is CASSPETGRTGELFF. CDR3 nucleotides: TGTGCCAGCTCACCGGAGACAGGGCGCACCGGGGAGCTGTTTTTT. Full variable domain (rest looked up from reference TRBV18 and TRBJ2-2): NAGVMQNPRHLVRRRGQEARLRCSPMKGHSHVYWYRQLPEEGLKFMVYLQKENIIDESGMPKERFSAEFPKEGPSILRIQQVVRGDSAAYFCASSPETGRTGELFFGEGSRLTVL.

The V call is TRBV6-5, the J call TRBJ2-5, with TRBD1 matching 9 bases. The J call may be wrong; the DNA end is better matched by TRBJ2-7. Germline assignment: CDR1 MNHEY and CDR2 SVGAGI. The length of the CDR3 is 15 residues. CDR3 loop: CASKREGQGPYEQYF. CDR3 DNA sequence: TGTGCCAGCAAAAGAGAGGGACAGGGCCCCTACGAGCAGTACTTC.

The genes are TRBV4-1 and TRBJ1-1, with D possibly matching TRBD1 (5 bases). This CDR3 is 15 amino acids long. Per germline, CDR1 MGHRA and CDR2 YSYEKL. The V gene lost 3 bases and the J gene lost 1 base, with 12 bases spanning the gap. CDR3 nucleotides: TGCGCCAGCAGCCACCCCCTAGACAGGAACACTGAAGCTTTCTTT. This translates into CASSHPLDRNTEAFF.

The CDR3 is CASSGQGIGTEAFF. Here the CDR3 DNA reads TGCGCCAGCAGCGGACAGGGGATAGGGACTGAAGCTTTCTTT. This rearrangement joins TRBV5-1 to TRBJ1-1; 9 bases agree with TRBD1. The germline V gene has CDR1 SGHRS and CDR2 YFSETQ. The ends lost 4 bases at V and 5 bases at J; junction bases unmatched: 6. The CDR3 sequence is 14 residues long.

The chain recombines TRBV7-2 with TRBJ2-7; 11 nucleotides line up with TRBD1. Germline V CDR1 and CDR2: SGHTA, FQGNSA. V shed 0 bases and J 3 bases; nucleotides not matched to a gene: 1. There are 15 residues in the CDR3. CDR3: CASSLAGTGGYEQYF. Written as DNA, the CDR3 is TGTGCCAGCAGCTTAGCCGGGACAGGGGGCTACGAGCAGTACTTC.

This CDR3 is CASSYRGPAYEQYF. For the CDR3, the DNA is TGTGCCAGCAGTTACCGGGGCCCCGCCTACGAGCAGTACTTC. V gene TRBV6-6 combines with J gene TRBJ2-7, with D perhaps matching TRBD1 or TRBD2 (5 bases each). The CDR3 consists of 14 residues. The germline V gene encodes CDR1 MNHNY and CDR2 SVGAGI (reference sequence). Trimming took off 2 bases at V and 2 bases at J, with 10 bases between the two ends.

V gene TRBV11-2 combines with J gene TRBJ2-7, with D uncertain. Germline V gene data show CDR1 as SGHAT and CDR2 as FQNNGV. V lost 2 bases and J lost 4, with 6 bases in between. The CDR3 runs 12 residues. The CDR3 DNA follows: TGTGCCAGCAGCTTAAGGGAATACGAGCAGTACTTC. This codes for CASSLREYEQYF.

The V and J genes are TRBV5-4 and TRBJ1-5, with D perhaps matching TRBD1 (5 bases). The CDR3 spans 15 residues. Trimming shortened V by 1 base and J by 7 bases, and 15 bases separated the two germline ends. Germline V gives CDR1 SGHNT, CDR2 YYREEE (reference sequence). The CDR3 nucleotides read TGTGCCAGCAGCTTGTTCGCAGGGAGCGGACAGCCCCAGCATTTT. This encodes CASSLFAGSGQPQHF.

This rearrangement joins TRBV27 to TRBJ2-1; 14 positions match TRBD2. With V trimmed by 0 bases and J by 9 bases, 7 bases remained unmatched. Germline loops: CDR1 MNHEY, CDR2 SMNVEV (reference sequence). CDR3 size: 17 residues. CDR3 region: CASSLSRGTSGSFEQFF. CDR3 in DNA: TGTGCCAGCAGTTTATCCCGAGGGACTAGCGGGAGTTTTGAGCAGTTCTTC.

The count of this clone is one. The J gene is TRBJ2-1, the V gene TRBV4-3, with 12 nucleotides matching TRBD2. The J segment lost 0 bases and the V segment lost 0 bases, leaving 6 bases of the junction unmatched. The CDR3 is 19 amino acids. Germline V gives CDR1 LGHNA, CDR2 YSLEER. CDR3 DNA: TGCGCCAGCAGCCAAGATCTTCCTAGCGGGAGGGCCTCCTACAATGAGCAGTTCTTC. Its protein product is CASSQDLPSGRASYNEQFF.

V is TRBV9 and J is TRBJ2-1; 8 positions match TRBD2. The ends lost 4 bases at V and 6 bases at J; junction bases unmatched: 9. The CDR3 totals 15 residues. Germline CDR1 is SGDLS and CDR2 is YYNGEE. CDR3 DNA: TGTGCCAGCAGCCTCGGGACTAGTGTGGCCAATGAGCAGTTCTTC. Protein sequence: CASSLGTSVANEQFF.